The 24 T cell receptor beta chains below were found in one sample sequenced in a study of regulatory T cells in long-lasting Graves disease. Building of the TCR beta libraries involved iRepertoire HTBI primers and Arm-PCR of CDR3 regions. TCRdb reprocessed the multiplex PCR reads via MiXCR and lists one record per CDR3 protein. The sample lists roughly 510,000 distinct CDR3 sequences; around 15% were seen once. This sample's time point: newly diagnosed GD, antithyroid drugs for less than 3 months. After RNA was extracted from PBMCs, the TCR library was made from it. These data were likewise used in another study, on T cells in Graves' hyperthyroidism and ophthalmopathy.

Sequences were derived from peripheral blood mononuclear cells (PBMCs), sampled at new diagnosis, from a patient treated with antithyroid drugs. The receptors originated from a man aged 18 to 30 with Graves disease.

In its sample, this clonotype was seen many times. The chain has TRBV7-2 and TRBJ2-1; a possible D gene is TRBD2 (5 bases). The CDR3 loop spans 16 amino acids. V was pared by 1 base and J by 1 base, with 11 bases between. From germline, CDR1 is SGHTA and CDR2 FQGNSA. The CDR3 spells CASSLEGGRSYNEQFF. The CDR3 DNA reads TGTGCCAGCAGCTTAGAAGGAGGACGGTCCTACAATGAGCAGTTCTTC.

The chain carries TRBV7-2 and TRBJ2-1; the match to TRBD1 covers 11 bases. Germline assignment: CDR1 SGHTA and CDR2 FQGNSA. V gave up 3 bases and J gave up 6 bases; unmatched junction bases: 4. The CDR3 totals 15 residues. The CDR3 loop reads CASSFPGQGVNEQFF. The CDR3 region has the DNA TGTGCCAGCAGCTTCCCGGGACAGGGGGTCAATGAGCAGTTCTTC.

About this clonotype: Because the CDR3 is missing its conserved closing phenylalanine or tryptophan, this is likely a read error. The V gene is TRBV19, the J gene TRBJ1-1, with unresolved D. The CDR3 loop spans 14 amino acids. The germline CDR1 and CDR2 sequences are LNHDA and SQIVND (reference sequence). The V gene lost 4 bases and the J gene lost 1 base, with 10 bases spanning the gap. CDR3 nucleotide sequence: TGTGCCAGTAGTAGTGGTACGGGGAACACTGAAGCTTTCATT. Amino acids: CASSSGTGNTEAFI.

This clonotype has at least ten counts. The CDR3 nucleotides read TGTGCCACCTTAACCTACTCTGGGGTTACTGAAGCTTTCTTT. It encodes CATLTYSGVTEAFF. The J gene is TRBJ1-1, the V gene TRBV28; unclear D gene. With 10 bases removed from V and 5 bases from J, the gap between germline ends came to 20 bases. This CDR3 is built from 14 residues. Looked up from germline, CDR1 is MDHEN and CDR2 is SYDVKM.

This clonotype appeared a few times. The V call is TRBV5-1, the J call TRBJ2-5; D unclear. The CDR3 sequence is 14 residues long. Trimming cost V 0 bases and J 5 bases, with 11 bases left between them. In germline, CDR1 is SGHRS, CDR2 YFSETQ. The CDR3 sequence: CASSLGELGETQYF. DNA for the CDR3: TGCGCCAGCAGCTTGGGTGAGCTCGGGGAGACCCAGTACTTC. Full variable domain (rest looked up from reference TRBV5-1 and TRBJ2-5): KAGVTQTPRYLIKTRGQQVTLSCSPISGHRSVSWYQQTPGQGLQFLFEYFSETQRNKGNFPGRFSGRQFSNSRSEMNVSTLELGDSALYLCASSLGELGETQYFGPGTRLLVL.

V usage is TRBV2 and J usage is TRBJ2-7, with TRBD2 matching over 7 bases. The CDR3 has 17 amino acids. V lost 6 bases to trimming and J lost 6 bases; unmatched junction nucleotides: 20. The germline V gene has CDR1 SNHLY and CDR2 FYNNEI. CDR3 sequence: CASSQDSERGSVSEQYF. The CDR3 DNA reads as TGTGCCAGCAGCCAAGATTCCGAGCGGGGATCCGTTAGCGAGCAGTACTTC.

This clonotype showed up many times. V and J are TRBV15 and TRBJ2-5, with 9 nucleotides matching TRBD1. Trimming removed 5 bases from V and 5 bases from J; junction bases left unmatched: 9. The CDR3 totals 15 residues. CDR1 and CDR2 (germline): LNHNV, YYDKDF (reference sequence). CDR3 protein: CATSPRTGVRETQYF. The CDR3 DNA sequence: TGTGCCACCAGCCCTAGGACAGGGGTCCGGGAGACCCAGTACTTC.

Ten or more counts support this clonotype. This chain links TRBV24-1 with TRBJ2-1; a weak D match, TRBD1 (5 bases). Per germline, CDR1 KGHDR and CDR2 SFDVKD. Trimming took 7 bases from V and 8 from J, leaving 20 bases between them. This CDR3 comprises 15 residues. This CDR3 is CATSDALDSLDEQFF. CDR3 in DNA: TGTGCCACCAGCGATGCCCTCGACAGTTTGGATGAGCAGTTCTTC.

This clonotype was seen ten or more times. This CDR3 reads CASSHTGSSSYNEQFF. CDR3 in DNA: TGTGCCAGCAGCCACACAGGCTCCAGCTCCTACAATGAGCAGTTCTTC. V gene TRBV3-1 combines with J gene TRBJ2-1; a possible D gene is TRBD1 (5 bases). This CDR3 has 16 amino acids. V was cut by 3 bases and J by 0 bases, with 12 bases left in between. Germline V gene data show CDR1 as LGHDT and CDR2 as YNNKEL (reference sequence).

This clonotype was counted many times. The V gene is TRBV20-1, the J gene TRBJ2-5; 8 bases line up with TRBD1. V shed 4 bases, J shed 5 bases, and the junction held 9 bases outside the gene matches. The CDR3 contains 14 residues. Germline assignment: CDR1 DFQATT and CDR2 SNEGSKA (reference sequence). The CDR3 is CSAIPGTGGETQYF. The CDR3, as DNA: TGCAGTGCTATACCGGGGACAGGCGGCGAGACCCAGTACTTC.

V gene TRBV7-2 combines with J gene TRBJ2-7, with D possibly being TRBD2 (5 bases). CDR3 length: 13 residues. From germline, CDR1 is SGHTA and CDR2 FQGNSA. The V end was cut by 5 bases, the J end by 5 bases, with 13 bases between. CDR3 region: CASSPTDYHEQYF. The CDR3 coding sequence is TGTGCCAGCAGCCCGACCGACTACCACGAGCAGTACTTC. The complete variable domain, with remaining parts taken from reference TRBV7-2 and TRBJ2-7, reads GAGVSQSPSNKVTEKGKDVELRCDPISGHTALYWYRQSLGQGLEFLIYFQGNSAPDKSGLPSDRFSAERTGGSVSTLTIQRTQQEDSAVYLCASSPTDYHEQYFGPGTRLTVT.

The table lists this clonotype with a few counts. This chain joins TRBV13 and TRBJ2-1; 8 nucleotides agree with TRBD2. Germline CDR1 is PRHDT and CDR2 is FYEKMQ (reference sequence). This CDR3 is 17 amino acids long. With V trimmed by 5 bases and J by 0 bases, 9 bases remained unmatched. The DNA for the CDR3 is TGTGCCAGCAGCCCGGGGGGGCCCCGTAGCTCCTACAATGAGCAGTTCTTC. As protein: CASSPGGPRSSYNEQFF.

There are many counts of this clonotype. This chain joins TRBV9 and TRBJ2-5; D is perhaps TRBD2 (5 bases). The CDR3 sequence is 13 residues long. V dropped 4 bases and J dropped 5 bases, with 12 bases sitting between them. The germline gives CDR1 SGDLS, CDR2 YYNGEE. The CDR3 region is CASSTSGGETQYF. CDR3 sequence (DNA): TGTGCCAGCAGCACCAGCGGTGGGGAGACCCAGTACTTC.

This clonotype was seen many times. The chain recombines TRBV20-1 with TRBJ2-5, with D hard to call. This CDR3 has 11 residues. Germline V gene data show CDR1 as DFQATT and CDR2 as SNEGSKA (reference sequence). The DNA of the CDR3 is TGCAGCGCCTCGCGTCAGGAGACCCAGTACTTC. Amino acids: CSASRQETQYF.

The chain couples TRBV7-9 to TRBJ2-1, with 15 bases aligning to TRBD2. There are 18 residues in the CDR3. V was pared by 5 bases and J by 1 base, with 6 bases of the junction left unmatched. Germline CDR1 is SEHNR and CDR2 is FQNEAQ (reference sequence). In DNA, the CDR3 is TGTGCCAGCAGCCGGGGACTAGCGGGAGGAGCATCCTACAATGAGCAGTTCTTC. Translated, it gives CASSRGLAGGASYNEQFF.

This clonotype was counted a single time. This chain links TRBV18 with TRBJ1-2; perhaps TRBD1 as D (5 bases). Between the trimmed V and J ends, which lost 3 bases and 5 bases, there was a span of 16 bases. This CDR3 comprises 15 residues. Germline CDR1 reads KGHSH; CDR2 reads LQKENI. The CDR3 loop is CASSPGVRGEYGYTF. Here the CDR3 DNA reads TGTGCCAGCTCACCGGGGGTCCGGGGAGAATATGGCTACACCTTC.

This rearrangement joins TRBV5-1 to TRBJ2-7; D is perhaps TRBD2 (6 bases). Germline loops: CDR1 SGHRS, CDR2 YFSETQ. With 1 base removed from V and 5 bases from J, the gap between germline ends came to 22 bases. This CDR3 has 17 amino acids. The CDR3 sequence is CASSLSGGLGGFDEQYF. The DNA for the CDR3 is TGCGCCAGCAGCTTGTCTGGGGGTCTGGGGGGTTTCGACGAGCAGTACTTC.

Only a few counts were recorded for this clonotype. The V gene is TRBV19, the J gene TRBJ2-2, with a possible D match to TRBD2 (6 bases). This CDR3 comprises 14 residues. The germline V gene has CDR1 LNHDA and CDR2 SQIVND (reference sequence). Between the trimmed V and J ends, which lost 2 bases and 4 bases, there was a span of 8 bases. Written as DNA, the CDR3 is TGTGCCAGTAGTATAACGGGAGTCACCGGGGAGCTGTTTTTT. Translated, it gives CASSITGVTGELFF.

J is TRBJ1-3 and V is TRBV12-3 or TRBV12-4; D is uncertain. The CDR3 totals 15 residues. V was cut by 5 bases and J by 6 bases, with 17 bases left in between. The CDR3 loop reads CASSPLLTFENTIYF. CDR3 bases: TGTGCCAGCAGTCCTTTATTGACATTTGAAAACACCATATATTTT.

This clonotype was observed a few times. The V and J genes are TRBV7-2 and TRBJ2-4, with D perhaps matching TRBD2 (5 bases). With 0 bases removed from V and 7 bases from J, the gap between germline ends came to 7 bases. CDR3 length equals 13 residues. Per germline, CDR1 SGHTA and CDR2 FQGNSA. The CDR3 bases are TGTGCCAGCAGCTTAGCCGGGAAGAACATTCAGTACTTC. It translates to CASSLAGKNIQYF.

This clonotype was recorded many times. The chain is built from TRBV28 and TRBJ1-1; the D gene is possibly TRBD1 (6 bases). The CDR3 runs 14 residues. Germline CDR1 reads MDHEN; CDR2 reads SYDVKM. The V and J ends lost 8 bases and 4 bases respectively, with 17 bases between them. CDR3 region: CASGGTRGVTEAFF. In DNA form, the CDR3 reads TGTGCCAGCGGTGGGACACGAGGAGTCACTGAAGCTTTCTTT.

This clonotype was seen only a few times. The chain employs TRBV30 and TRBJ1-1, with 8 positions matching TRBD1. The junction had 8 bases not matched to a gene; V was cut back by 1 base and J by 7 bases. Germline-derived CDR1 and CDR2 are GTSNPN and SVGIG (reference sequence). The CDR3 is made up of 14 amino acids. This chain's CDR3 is CAWSGYDRGGEAFF. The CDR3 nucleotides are TGTGCCTGGAGTGGCTACGACAGGGGTGGTGAAGCTTTCTTT.

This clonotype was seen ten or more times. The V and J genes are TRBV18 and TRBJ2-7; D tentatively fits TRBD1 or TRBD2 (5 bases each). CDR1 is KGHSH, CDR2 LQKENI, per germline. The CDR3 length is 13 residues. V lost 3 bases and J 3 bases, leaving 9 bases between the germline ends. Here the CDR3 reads CASSPGTIYEQYF. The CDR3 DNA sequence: TGTGCCAGCTCACCCGGGACCATCTACGAGCAGTACTTC.

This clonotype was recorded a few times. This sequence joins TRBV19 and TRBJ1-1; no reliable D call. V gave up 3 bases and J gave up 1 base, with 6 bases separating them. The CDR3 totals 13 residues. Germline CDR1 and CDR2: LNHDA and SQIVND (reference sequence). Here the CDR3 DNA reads TGTGCCAGTAGTATGAAGGAGAACACTGAAGCTTTCTTT. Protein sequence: CASSMKENTEAFF.